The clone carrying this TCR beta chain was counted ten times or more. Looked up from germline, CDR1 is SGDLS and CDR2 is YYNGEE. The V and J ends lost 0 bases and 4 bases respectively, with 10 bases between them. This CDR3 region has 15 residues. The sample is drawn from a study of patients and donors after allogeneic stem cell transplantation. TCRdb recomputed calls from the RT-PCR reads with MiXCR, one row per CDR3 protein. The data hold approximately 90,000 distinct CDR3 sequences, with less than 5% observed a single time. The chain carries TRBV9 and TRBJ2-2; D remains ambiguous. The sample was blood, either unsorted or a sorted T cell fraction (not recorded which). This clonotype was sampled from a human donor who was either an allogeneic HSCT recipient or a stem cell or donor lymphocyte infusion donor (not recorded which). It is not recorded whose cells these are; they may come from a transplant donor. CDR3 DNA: TGTGCCAGCAGCGTAGGTTCAGTCTTCACCGGGGAGCTGTTTTTT. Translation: CASSVGSVFTGELFF.